This T cell receptor (beta chain) was identified in a study of T-cell memory formation after mild COVID-19. For the study at large: TCR clusters were largely donor specific. Study-wide findings and caveats: Pre-infection memory carried some responding clones, suggesting that cross-reactive memory joined.

This CDR3 has 12 amino acids. Deletions cut 4 bases from V and 8 bases from J, with 9 bases between. Germline V gene lookup returns CDR1 SNHLY and CDR2 FYNNEI. In regard to this clonotype: Its antigen is unknown.

After 5'RACE with constant-segment primers, TCR alpha and TCR beta cDNA libraries carrying sample barcodes and UMIs were obtained. TCRdb fed the 5' RACE reads into MiXCR, producing one record per CDR3 protein. This sample has roughly 300,000 distinct CDR3 sequences, with less than 9.5% found just once. The receptor was derived from a man aged 18 to 29 who had mild COVID-19 (a few samples of this study predate the infection). Cell type and time point are not known. The sample consisted of PBMCs or a T cell subset sorted from them (not recorded which). The chain recombines TRBV2 with TRBJ2-1, with D hard to call. The CDR3, as DNA: TGTGCCAGCAGTGCAAAAAGTCATGAGCAGTTCTTC. Amino acid sequence: CASSAKSHEQFF.